Detailed here is one T cell receptor (beta chain). Its antigen is not known. As every portion of the isolated RNA was reverse transcribed, the sequencing read expressed TCRB transcripts. Clones were read by immunoSEQ multiplex PCR, and TCRdb kept only the in-frame ones, dropping some. The sample has about 350,000 clones, 15% to 20% seen once. The germline V gene encodes CDR1 SGHNT and CDR2 YYREEE (reference sequence). The CDR3 extends over 18 amino acids. The ends were cut back, 7 bases at V and 4 bases at J, with 24 bases in the middle. By way of CD45RO/CCR7/CD25/CD127/CD95/CD27, the CD4+ regulatory, stem cell-like memory, central memory and naive cells were sorted. This entry belongs to a study of beta chain features in type 1 diabetes. For the study at large: Examination of sorted cells across all samples involved more than 85,000,000 cells.

Study-level results: Patients showed naive, central memory and Treg TCRB repertoires that appeared more similar than those of healthy donors.

The clonotype was recovered from a woman aged 18 to 35 in good health. The J gene is TRBJ2-6, the V gene TRBV5-4, with D possibly matching TRBD2 (6 bases). The specimen was naive CD4+ T cells from blood. The CDR3 loop is CASSNSPGLSAGANVLTF. The CDR3 DNA is TGTGCCAGCTCGAACTCGCCGGGACTCTCGGCCGGGGCCAACGTCCTGACTTTC.